The clone carrying this T cell receptor (beta chain) was counted at least ten times. What it binds is unknown. The TCR beta CDR3 regions underwent amplification using RNA transcripts as the source. The primer set for the first-round RT-PCR of the TCR CDR3 was HTBI. In TCRdb, the multiplex PCR reads were re-called with MiXCR into one record per CDR3 protein. Here the sample spans a few hundred thousand distinct CDR3 sequences, 15% to 18% being singletons. The data stem from a study of T cells in Graves' hyperthyroidism and ophthalmopathy. CDR1 and CDR2 from the germline V gene are MDHEN and SYDVKM. This CDR3 region has 16 residues. J gave up 11 bases and V 2 bases, and 13 bases lay outside the gene matches. Study-wide results and caveats: The majority of expanded thyroid clonotypes above 0.001 also appeared in blood.

Patients aged 18 to 65 with hyperthyroidism were newly diagnosed, with duration under 2 months. Diagnoses used clinical symptoms, serum thyroxine and TRAb, thyroid ultrasound and orbital computed tomography. The chain is built from TRBV28 and TRBJ2-4; TRBD2 matches 9 bases. The source material was blood. This receptor was taken from a woman aged 25 to 45 with Graves' hyperthyroidism. CDR3 loop: CASSLVRLAARSFQYF. The CDR3 nucleotides are TGTGCCAGCAGTTTAGTCCGACTAGCGGCCAGATCATTTCAGTACTTC.